The present T cell receptor (beta chain) was sequenced within a study of vaccination effects on CD4 cells after COVID-19. Using immunoSEQ multiplex PCR, the repertoire was profiled, and TCRdb retains in-frame clones only, with some absent. This table has roughly 30,000 clones, 70% to 85% appearing once. Of note for this clone: The antigen remains unidentified.

Using viral peptide pools, the ViraFEST assay grew out antigen-specific CD4+ T cells prior to sequencing. Isolating CD4+ T cells followed less than 11 days of culture. PCR confirmed that the person was infected with SARS-CoV-2 between March and December 2020. PBMC were cultured at around 1.9 million per well with 9.5 to 10 IU/ml IL-2 and 10 ug/ml peptides. On both days 3 and 7, half of the culture medium was replaced with IL-2 medium. CDR1 is MNHEY, CDR2 SVGAGI, per germline. The CDR3 loop spans 13 amino acids. Trimming stripped 0 bases from V and 2 bases from J, with 5 bases between. General study findings and limits: Convalescent patients in the study were few, and early post-infection timepoints were absent. Pronounced clonal contraction occurred in clones induced by infection and by vaccine late after vaccination.

The J gene is TRBJ2-7, the V gene TRBV6-5; no definite D call. The sample here was CD4+ T cells from PBMCs cultured with a peptide pool, taken before COVID-19 vaccination. This receptor was taken from a human donor who had a prior SARS-CoV-2 infection. CDR3 sequence: CASSYSTTYEQYF. In nucleotides, the CDR3 is TGTGCCAGCAGTTACTCGACAACCTACGAGCAGTACTTC.